The clone carrying this T cell receptor beta chain showed up just a few times. These data originate in a study of blood T cell repertoires in COVID-19. For the study at large: From the United States, Italy and Spain came samples of acute and convalescent COVID-19. In each case, the material was cDNA or gDNA derived from T cells, B-cell-depleted T cells, or PBMCs.

Enrollment of patients from Seattle took place during active infection, with longitudinal follow-up. Original handling: Scientists estimated how many nucleated cells there were by amplifying reference gene primers. Using immunoSEQ multiplex PCR, the repertoire was profiled, and TCRdb retains in-frame clones only, with some absent. That table furnishes V, J and clone size, whereas the DNA furnished D and trimming. The sample carries 150,000 to 200,000 clones, roughly four fifths recorded once. The receptor was isolated from a woman aged 70-85 years with COVID-19, enrolled during active disease. The sample taken for sequencing was peripheral blood.

CDR3 DNA: TGTGCCAGCAGCTCGGGACAGGGTTTATCCTACAATGAGCAGTTCTTC. Protein product: CASSSGQGLSYNEQFF. The V gene is TRBV7-2, the J gene TRBJ2-1; 9 bases align to TRBD1. Germline assignment: CDR1 SGHTA and CDR2 FQGNSA. CDR3 size: 16 residues. Losses at the gene ends were 4 bases for V and 1 base for J; bases not matched to a gene: 5.